The TCR beta chain described here comes from a study of Ad26.COV2.S vaccination and SARS-CoV-2 variants (dated by TCRdb to the early 2020s). At the level of the whole study: Vaccine-arm donors were drawn from COV1001, a multicentre, randomized, double-blind, placebo-controlled phase I-IIa trial of Ad26.COV2.S in healthy adults. Ad26.COV2.S was administered intramuscularly at 5 x 10^10 or 1 x 10^11 viral particles, either as a single shot or as two shots given 56 days apart. TCRbeta repertoire sequencing served as the tool for gauging how specific and how broad the SARS-CoV-2-reactive T cell receptors were following Ad26.COV2.S vaccination. The TCR-sequenced set comprised approximately 32 samples: approximately 19 Ad26.COV2.S vaccine recipients, 5 placebo recipients and 8 SARS-CoV-2 convalescent individuals. Participants in the trial were split at random into five groups of five each, receiving low-dose or high-dose Ad26.COV2.S once or twice, or else placebo on both occasions. Investigators did not know the trial group allocation while performing experiments and assessing outcomes.

What the study reported, not specific to this receptor: Ad26.COV2.S recipients had higher spike-specific TCR breadth than placebo recipients (P = 0.0014). Comparable non-spike TCR breadth was observed between vaccine and placebo recipients, consistent with only spike being contained in the vaccine. The study was not powered to compare responses between vaccine doses or regimens. It was noted by the authors that total T cell responses may have been underestimated by the TCR breadth and depth analyses. After vaccination, substantial breadth of spike-specific CD8+ and CD4+ T cell responses was reported.

In this sample, this clone turned up many times. No cognate antigen has been identified for it. Per-nucleotide qualities are absent, and no much larger clonotype sits a single base away. Other DNA sequences in the sample encode the same CDR3. Explained via the paper, the treatment or condition label denotes: over 15 received Ad26.COV2.S at low or high dose, single or two shots; about 5 received placebo; per-sample allocation not given. Repertoires of vaccine and placebo recipients were sequenced from samples taken on day 63 after the first injection. Cohort 1b enrolled 20 to 30 adults aged 18-55 years at a single site in Boston, USA, between 29 July and 7 August 2020. Ad26.COV2.S consisted of a replication-incompetent adenovirus type 26 vector by which a prefusion-stabilized SARS-CoV-2 spike protein from the original Wuhan strain was expressed. TCRbeta CDR3 regions were sequenced with the immunoSEQ Assay. After extraction, genomic DNA underwent amplification by bias-controlled multiplex PCR, followed by high-throughput sequencing. In the original analysis: To quantify the absolute abundance of every unique TCRbeta CDR3 region, sequences were collapsed and filtered. T cell fraction was estimated by normalizing TCRbeta template counts to usable DNA, with usable DNA measured through amplification of reference genes found in all nucleated cells. Repertoire TCRs were annotated as SARS-CoV-2-specific when V gene, CDR3 amino acid sequence and J gene were exactly matched to a known reactive TCR set. The reference SARS-CoV-2 TCR set was derived from MIRA and filtered for enrichment in COVID-19-positive ImmuneCODE repertoires, a step that removed public or cross-reactive TCRs. Using the MIRA antigens, annotated TCRs were further analysed by specific ORF or by position within an ORF. Breadth was defined as annotated unique rearrangements over total unique productive rearrangements; depth was the summed frequency of those rearrangements. Group comparisons of TCR breadth used two-sided Wilcoxon rank-sum tests. Entries here come from immuneACCESS through TCRdb and include only in-frame sequences with V and J called. Some clones fail to appear in such tables; in the studies checked, an unresolved V gene covers under half of the shortfall, and the cause of the remainder is unknown. The V and J calls and clone size were taken over from that table, and D and trimming were inferred from the DNA. This sample lists under 250,000 clones; roughly nine tenths were detected once. Approximately 3% of the sample is taken by the ten largest.

Looking up the germline V gene (reference sequence) yields CDR1 SGHAT and CDR2 FQDESV. V gives up 1 base and J gives up 4 bases, and the segment between their germline ends measures 2 bases. The CDR3, from cysteine to phenylalanine, totals 12 residues. Just the 36-base CDR3 DNA is kept, in frame starting at base 1. This TCR was recovered from a person between 18 and 65 years old who received the Ad26.COV2.S COVID-19 vaccine or a placebo. The sample consisted of peripheral blood, taken in a trial of Ad26.COV2.S vaccine versus placebo. The chain is encoded by TRBV11-1 joined to TRBJ2-1; no D gene call is confident. The CDR3 here reads CASSLGYNEQFF. The nucleotides read TGTGCCAGCAGCTTAGGTTACAATGAGCAGTTCTTC.